This entry lists 17 T cell receptor beta chains sequenced from one sample in a study of blood T cell repertoires in COVID-19. The protocol was immunoSEQ multiplex PCR, while the TCRdb copy is restricted to in-frame clones and leaves out a portion. The sample shows tens of thousands of clones, 83% of them seen only once. The sequencing sample was made of peripheral blood. The receptors shown here come from a woman aged 80 or over with acute or convalescent COVID-19.

This clone showed up just once. The gene calls are TRBV4-3 and TRBJ2-7; 12 bases match TRBD2. Germline lookup yields CDR1 LGHNA and CDR2 YSLEER. The CDR3 spans 15 residues. Losses at the gene ends were 0 bases for V and 7 bases for J; bases not matched to a gene: 4. The CDR3 is CASSQDRLAGAEQYF. As DNA, the CDR3 is TGCGCCAGCAGCCAAGATAGACTAGCGGGGGCTGAGCAGTACTTC.

This clone was seen more than once but under ten times. The J gene is TRBJ1-2, the V gene TRBV7-2; the match to TRBD1 covers 8 bases. CDR1 and CDR2 (germline): SGHTA, FQGNSA. After removal of 4 bases from V and 4 bases from J, the junction contained 5 bases not matched to a gene. The CDR3 totals 14 residues. The CDR3 DNA reads TGTGCCAGCAGCTCCCAAACAGGGGGCTATGGCTACACCTTC. This codes for CASSSQTGGYGYTF.

This chain links TRBV27 with TRBJ1-6; 7 positions agree with TRBD1. CDR1 and CDR2 (germline): MNHEY, SMNVEV (reference sequence). The CDR3 has 19 amino acids. Losses at the gene ends were 7 bases for V and 10 bases for J; bases not matched to a gene: 25. Written as DNA, the CDR3 is TGTGCCAGCACTAAAAATCTAGGAATCAAGGGGGCTGGCCGCTCACCCCTCCACTTT. Amino acid sequence: CASTKNLGIKGAGRSPLHF.

The chain couples TRBV10-2 to TRBJ1-5; TRBD1 might be the D (5 bases). CDR1 is WSHSY, CDR2 SAAADI, per germline. The V gene lost 6 bases and the J gene lost 1 base, with 13 bases spanning the gap. There are 15 residues in the CDR3. The CDR3 region is CASSRVFGSNQPQHF. The DNA for the CDR3 is TGCGCCAGCAGCAGGGTCTTTGGGAGCAATCAGCCCCAGCATTTT.

The chain employs TRBV5-4 and TRBJ2-1; TRBD2 matches at 11 bases. CDR3 length equals 14 residues. V shed 5 bases and J 6 bases; nucleotides not matched to a gene: 4. Germline CDR1 and CDR2: SGHNT and YYREEE (reference sequence). CDR3 bases: TGTGCCAGCAGTTTAGCGGGAGGGAGCAATGAGCAGTTCTTC. This translates into CASSLAGGSNEQFF.

The V and J genes are TRBV5-1 and TRBJ1-3; 7 bases match TRBD1. This CDR3 has 15 residues. Germline V gene lookup returns CDR1 SGHRS and CDR2 YFSETQ. With 4 bases clipped from V and 0 bases from J, the junction kept 4 bases outside the gene matches. The CDR3 DNA sequence: TGCGCCAGCAGCACCGGGACAGCCTCTGGAAACACCATATATTTT. Its protein is CASSTGTASGNTIYF.

The rearrangement links TRBV6-5 to TRBJ2-1; 9 nucleotides agree with TRBD2. The CDR3 is 14 residues long. CDR1 and CDR2 (germline): MNHEY, SVGAGI. Losses at the gene ends were 2 bases for V and 5 bases for J; bases not matched to a gene: 1. The CDR3 is CASSYASGDNEQFF. CDR3 DNA sequence: TGTGCCAGCAGTTACGCTAGCGGGGACAATGAGCAGTTCTTC.

This chain connects TRBV5-6 to TRBJ2-7; the D gene is possibly TRBD2 (5 bases). With 1 base removed from V and 5 bases from J, the gap between germline ends came to 10 bases. This CDR3 is built from 13 residues. Germline V CDR1 and CDR2: SGHDT, YYEEEE. CDR3 bases: TGTGCCAGCAGCTTGTTACTAGGTAACGAGCAGTACTTC. It codes for CASSLLLGNEQYF.

This clone was counted at least ten times. The chain recombines TRBV6-6 with TRBJ2-1; TRBD2 matches 11 bases. Germline assignment: CDR1 MNHNY and CDR2 SVGAGI (reference sequence). The V segment lost 5 bases and the J segment 9 bases; nucleotides outside the gene matches: 9. The CDR3 contains 15 residues. The CDR3 here is CASSRGSGRDSEQFF. The CDR3 coding sequence is TGTGCCAGCAGTAGGGGTAGCGGGAGGGATAGTGAGCAGTTCTTC.

In this sample, this clone turned up a few times. The V and J genes are TRBV18 and TRBJ1-1; maybe TRBD1 (6 bases). Per germline, CDR1 KGHSH and CDR2 LQKENI. V was shortened by 2 bases and J by 1 base, with 14 bases between the two germline ends. The CDR3 length is 16 residues. CDR3 sequence: CASSPGQGYGNTEAFF. The CDR3, as DNA: TGTGCCAGCTCACCAGGGCAGGGGTATGGGAACACTGAAGCTTTCTTT. Full variable domain (rest looked up from reference TRBV18 and TRBJ1-1): NAGVMQNPRHLVRRRGQEARLRCSPMKGHSHVYWYRQLPEEGLKFMVYLQKENIIDESGMPKERFSAEFPKEGPSILRIQQVVRGDSAAYFCASSPGQGYGNTEAFFGQGTRLTVV.

In regard to this clone: The sample has other DNA sequences that encode this CDR3 too. The genes are TRBV7-2 and TRBJ1-2, with 8 positions matching TRBD1. CDR1 SGHTA and CDR2 FQGNSA come from the germline V gene. This CDR3 has 14 residues. With 5 bases clipped from V and 1 base from J, the junction kept 3 bases outside the gene matches. The CDR3 is CASSRDRGNYGYTF. The CDR3 DNA reads as TGTGCCAGCAGCCGCGACAGGGGTAACTATGGCTACACCTTC.

This clone was seen many times. The chain carries TRBV5-1 and TRBJ2-7, with 7 bases that match TRBD2. V gave up 4 bases and J gave up 6 bases; unmatched junction bases: 13. Germline V CDR1 and CDR2: SGHRS, YFSETQ. This CDR3 is built from 15 residues. This CDR3 is CASSPPGAGAGEQYF. The CDR3 DNA is TGCGCCAGCAGCCCGCCTGGTGCGGGAGCGGGCGAGCAGTACTTC.

The gene calls are TRBV5-6 and TRBJ2-2; D is possibly TRBD1 (6 bases). CDR3 length equals 16 residues. Germline V CDR1 and CDR2: SGHDT, YYEEEE. The V end lost 0 bases, the J end lost 0 bases, and 9 bases lay between the germline ends. As DNA, the CDR3 is TGTGCCAGCAGCTTGGCCGGACAGTCGAACACCGGGGAGCTGTTTTTT. Its protein product is CASSLAGQSNTGELFF. The variable domain in full, completed from reference TRBV5-6 and TRBJ2-2, reads DAGVTQSPTHLIKTRGQQVTLRCSPKSGHDTVSWYQQALGQGPQFIFQYYEEEERQRGNFPDRFSGHQFPNYSSELNVNALLLGDSALYLCASSLAGQSNTGELFFGEGSRLTVL.

The chain carries TRBV5-1 and TRBJ2-3; no clear D. Per the germline V gene, CDR1 is SGHRS and CDR2 is YFSETQ. V lost 0 bases and J lost 2, with 10 bases in between. The CDR3 has 15 residues. Here the CDR3 DNA reads TGCGCCAGCAGCTTGGTGCCTAGTCCCACAGATACGCAGTATTTT. Protein sequence: CASSLVPSPTDTQYF.

This clone was counted once. The V and J genes are TRBV5-1 and TRBJ2-7, with 9 bases lining up with TRBD1. Looked up from germline, CDR1 is SGHRS and CDR2 is YFSETQ. This CDR3 is built from 13 residues. Losses at the gene ends were 0 bases for V and 5 bases for J; bases not matched to a gene: 0. CDR3: CASSLDRGHEQYF. As DNA, the CDR3 is TGCGCCAGCAGCTTGGACAGGGGGCACGAGCAGTACTTC. Supplemented by reference TRBV5-1 and TRBJ2-7, the full variable domain reads KAGVTQTPRYLIKTRGQQVTLSCSPISGHRSVSWYQQTPGQGLQFLFEYFSETQRNKGNFPGRFSGRQFSNSRSEMNVSTLELGDSALYLCASSLDRGHEQYFGPGTRLTVT.

V and J are TRBV5-8 and TRBJ2-5; perhaps TRBD2 as D (5 bases). CDR1 is SGHTS and CDR2 is YDEGEE in the germline V gene. Trimming stripped 6 bases from V and 2 bases from J, with 17 bases between. The CDR3 is 15 amino acids. CDR3 amino acids: CASNDPRAYQETQYF. Written as DNA, the CDR3 is TGTGCCAGCAACGATCCGAGGGCTTATCAAGAGACCCAGTACTTC.

This clone has just one count. This sequence joins TRBV18 and TRBJ1-2, with 9 positions matching TRBD1. Germline-derived CDR1 and CDR2 are KGHSH and LQKENI. Trimming removed 1 base from V and 7 bases from J; junction bases left unmatched: 7. The CDR3 is 15 residues long. The CDR3 sequence: CASSPRTGDLGGYTF. CDR3 coding DNA: TGTGCCAGCTCACCACGGACAGGGGATTTGGGTGGCTACACCTTC.